This T cell receptor (beta chain) derives from a study of cytomegalovirus exposure and HLA in healthy donors. PCR employed 60 Vbeta and 13 Jbeta primers. Using immunoSEQ multiplex PCR, the repertoire was profiled, and TCRdb retains in-frame clones only, with some absent. The sample has more than 150,000 clones, more than 60% seen once. CDR3 length: 16 residues. From germline, CDR1 is SGHVS and CDR2 FQNEAQ. Trimming took 0 bases from V and 3 from J; bases not matched to a gene: 8. Sequenced material: PBMCs. The rearrangement joins TRBV7-8 to TRBJ2-7, with 7 positions matching TRBD1. The sequence derives from a woman aged 45 to 65 in good health and CMV-seropositive. The CDR3 region has the DNA TGTGCCAGCAGCTTAGCTGCTGGGACAGCATACTACGAGCAGTACTTC. Translated: CASSLAAGTAYYEQYF.